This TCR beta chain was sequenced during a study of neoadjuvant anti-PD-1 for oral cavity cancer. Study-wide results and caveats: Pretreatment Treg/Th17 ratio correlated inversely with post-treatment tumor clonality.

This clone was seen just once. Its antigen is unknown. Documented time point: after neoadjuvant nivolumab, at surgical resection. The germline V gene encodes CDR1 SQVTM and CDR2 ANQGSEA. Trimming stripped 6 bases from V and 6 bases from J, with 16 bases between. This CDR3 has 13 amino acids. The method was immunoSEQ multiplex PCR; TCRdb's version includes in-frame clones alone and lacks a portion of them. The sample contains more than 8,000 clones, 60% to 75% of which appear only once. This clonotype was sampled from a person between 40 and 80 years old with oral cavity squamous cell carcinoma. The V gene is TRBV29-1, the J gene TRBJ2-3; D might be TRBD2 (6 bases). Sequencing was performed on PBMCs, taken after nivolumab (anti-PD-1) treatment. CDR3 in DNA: TGCAGCGTCGGAGGAGGGTTCGAGGATACGCAGTATTTT. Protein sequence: CSVGGGFEDTQYF.